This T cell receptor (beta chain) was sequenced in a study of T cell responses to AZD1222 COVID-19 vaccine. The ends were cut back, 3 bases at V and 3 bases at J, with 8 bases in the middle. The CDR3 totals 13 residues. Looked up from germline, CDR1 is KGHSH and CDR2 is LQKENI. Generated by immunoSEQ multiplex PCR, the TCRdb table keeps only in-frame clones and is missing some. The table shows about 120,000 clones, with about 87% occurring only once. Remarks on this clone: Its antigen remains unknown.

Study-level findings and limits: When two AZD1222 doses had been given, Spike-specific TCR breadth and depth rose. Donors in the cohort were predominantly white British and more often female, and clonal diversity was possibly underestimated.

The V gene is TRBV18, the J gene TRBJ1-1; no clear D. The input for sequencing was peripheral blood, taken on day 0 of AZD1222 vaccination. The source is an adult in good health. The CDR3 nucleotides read TGTGCCAGCTCACCGGGGATCGACACTGAAGCTTTCTTT. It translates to CASSPGIDTEAFF.